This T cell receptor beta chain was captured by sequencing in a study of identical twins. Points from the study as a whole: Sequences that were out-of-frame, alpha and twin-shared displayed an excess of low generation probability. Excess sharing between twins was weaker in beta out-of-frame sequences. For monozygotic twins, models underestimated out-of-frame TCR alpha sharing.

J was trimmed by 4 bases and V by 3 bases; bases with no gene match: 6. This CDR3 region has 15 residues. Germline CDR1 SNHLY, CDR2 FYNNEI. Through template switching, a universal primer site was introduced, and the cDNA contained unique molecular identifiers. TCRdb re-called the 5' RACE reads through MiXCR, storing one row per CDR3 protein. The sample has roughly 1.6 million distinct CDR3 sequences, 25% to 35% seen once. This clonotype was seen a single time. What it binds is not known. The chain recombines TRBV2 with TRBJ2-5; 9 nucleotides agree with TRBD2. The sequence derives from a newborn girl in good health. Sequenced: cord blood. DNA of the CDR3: TGTGCCAGCAGTGATCCAGCGGGGGGTAGAGAGACCCAGTACTTC. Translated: CASSDPAGGRETQYF.